This T cell receptor beta chain was identified in a study of blood T cell repertoires in COVID-19. TCRdb keeps only in-frame clones here, not all; method: immunoSEQ multiplex PCR. This repertoire shows about 200,000 clones, 80% to 90% found once; its top ten account for approximately 6.2%. Germline V gene lookup returns CDR1 LNHDA and CDR2 SQIVND (reference sequence). The CDR3 loop spans 16 amino acids. Trimming at V came to 7 bases and at J to 3 bases, leaving 11 bases not matched to a gene. This TCR was recovered from a man aged 55 to 70 who had recovered from COVID-19. The sequenced sample consisted of peripheral blood. The V gene is TRBV19, the J gene TRBJ1-4; 7 bases are a match to TRBD1. For the CDR3, the DNA is TGTGCCAGTAATCCCTCTCCGACAGGGTCTAATGAAAAACTGTTTTTT. Encoded protein: CASNPSPTGSNEKLFF.